Listed here are 20 T cell receptor beta chains from one sample, sequenced in a study of cytomegalovirus exposure and HLA in healthy donors. 60 Vbeta and 13 Jbeta primers were used in PCR. The data were produced by immunoSEQ multiplex PCR, yet TCRdb's version contains in-frame clones alone and is incomplete. The table has about 140,000 clones, more than 70% seen once. What was sequenced was PBMCs. The receptors originated from a man in his forties or fifties in good health and CMV-seronegative.

V and J are TRBV30 and TRBJ1-1, with 8 bases matching TRBD1. With 7 bases clipped from V and 2 bases from J, the junction kept 9 bases outside the gene matches. Germline CDR1 and CDR2: GTSNPN and SVGIG (reference sequence). This CDR3 contains 14 residues. This chain's CDR3 is CASSPDRGNTEAFF. The CDR3 DNA is TGTGCCTCCTCTCCAGACAGGGGAAACACTGAAGCTTTCTTT.

The sample holds one count of this clone. V is TRBV6-1 and J is TRBJ1-1; TRBD1 agrees at 8 bases. Germline loops: CDR1 MNHNS, CDR2 SASEGT. The V and J ends lost 6 bases and 0 bases, in that order; junction bases with no gene match: 6. CDR3 length: 15 amino acids. The CDR3 DNA reads as TGTGCCAGCAGCCTTGAGGGACAGGTGAACACTGAAGCTTTCTTT. It encodes CASSLEGQVNTEAFF.

The chain has TRBV11-3 and TRBJ1-1, with D tentatively TRBD1 (6 bases). CDR3 length: 13 amino acids. V shed 3 bases and J shed 6 bases, with 11 bases lying between them. CDR1 and CDR2 from the germline V gene are SGHNT and YENEEA. CDR3 residues: CASSLHYRAEAFF. The CDR3 nucleotides read TGTGCCAGCAGCTTGCACTACAGGGCTGAAGCTTTCTTT.

This sequence joins TRBV5-6 and TRBJ1-1; no firm D call. Trimming stripped 1 base from V and 6 bases from J, with 10 bases between. Germline V CDR1 and CDR2: SGHDT, YYEEEE. The CDR3 length is 13 residues. The CDR3 DNA sequence: TGTGCCAGCAGCTTGCTCCTCGGGGCTGAAGCTTTCTTT. Amino acid sequence: CASSLLLGAEAFF. Filled out from reference TRBV5-6 and TRBJ1-1, the complete variable domain reads DAGVTQSPTHLIKTRGQQVTLRCSPKSGHDTVSWYQQALGQGPQFIFQYYEEEERQRGNFPDRFSGHQFPNYSSELNVNALLLGDSALYLCASSLLLGAEAFFGQGTRLTVV.

This clone was counted only a few times. The rearrangement uses TRBV7-2 and TRBJ1-4; tentatively, D is TRBD1 (5 bases). V lost 4 bases and J 8 bases, leaving 20 bases between the germline ends. The CDR3 is 16 amino acids. Germline loops: CDR1 SGHTA, CDR2 FQGNSA. CDR3 amino acids: CASSSAIEGLREKLFF. CDR3 coding DNA: TGTGCCAGCAGCTCCGCCATCGAGGGACTGAGAGAAAAACTGTTTTTT.

This clone was seen a handful of times. The genes are TRBV7-3 and TRBJ1-5, with D possibly TRBD1 on 5 matching bases. CDR1 is SGHTA and CDR2 is FQGTGA in the germline V gene. V lost 0 bases, J lost 1 base, and 10 bases lay in between. The CDR3 is 16 amino acids. CDR3 DNA sequence: TGTGCCAGCAGCTTAACGGTCGACAGAAGCAATCAGCCCCAGCATTTT. It codes for CASSLTVDRSNQPQHF. The full variable domain, its missing parts supplied by reference TRBV7-3 and TRBJ1-5, is GAGVSQTPSNKVTEKGKYVELRCDPISGHTALYWYRQSLGQGPEFLIYFQGTGAADDSGLPNDRFFAVRPEGSVSTLKIQRTERGDSAVYLCASSLTVDRSNQPQHFGDGTRLSIL.

This chain joins TRBV7-3 and TRBJ2-1; 12 nucleotides agree with TRBD2. CDR1 is SGHTA, CDR2 FQGTGA, per germline. The junction had 5 bases not matched to a gene; V was cut back by 5 bases and J by 6 bases. The CDR3 spans 15 residues. CDR3 loop: CASSQGLAGLNEQFF. The CDR3 coding sequence is TGTGCCAGCAGCCAGGGACTAGCGGGCCTCAATGAGCAGTTCTTC.

V and J are TRBV28 and TRBJ2-3; a weak D match, TRBD1 (6 bases). Trimming pared 5 bases from V and 3 bases from J, leaving 18 bases between. Germline V gene data show CDR1 as MDHEN and CDR2 as SYDVKM. This CDR3 contains 16 residues. CDR3 sequence (DNA): TGTGCCAGCAGTCCAGTAGATGGCCAGGGGACAGATACGCAGTATTTT. Translation gives CASSPVDGQGTDTQYF.

The V and J genes are TRBV19 and TRBJ2-3; D might be TRBD2 (6 bases). V was pared by 6 bases and J by 5 bases, with 12 bases between. The CDR3 is 13 amino acids. Germline V gene sequence: CDR1 LNHDA, CDR2 SQIVND (reference sequence). In nucleotides, the CDR3 is TGTGCCAGTAGGCAGACTAGAATAGATACGCAGTATTTT. It codes for CASRQTRIDTQYF.

This clone was detected only a few times. The chain links TRBV5-4 to TRBJ2-7; 9 bases align to TRBD2. V shed 1 base and J 4 bases; nucleotides not matched to a gene: 6. This CDR3 contains 15 residues. The germline gives CDR1 SGHNT, CDR2 YYREEE (reference sequence). CDR3 amino acids: CASSLSGGSRYEQYF. DNA of the CDR3: TGTGCCAGCAGCTTGAGCGGGGGGAGTAGATACGAGCAGTACTTC.

This chain links TRBV23-1 with TRBJ1-2, with a possible D match to TRBD1 (5 bases). TRBV23-1 belongs to the ORF category, with a function that is uncertain. V gave up 0 bases and J gave up 7 bases, with 9 bases separating them. The CDR3 covers 13 residues. The CDR3 sequence: CASSQSLTGGYTF. CDR3 DNA sequence: TGCGCCAGCAGTCAATCTTTAACAGGTGGCTACACCTTC.

This clone was recorded only once. This chain links TRBV5-6 with TRBJ2-7; TRBD1 agrees at 10 bases. This CDR3 has 16 amino acids. Germline values: CDR1 SGHDT, CDR2 YYEEEE. The V and J ends lost 3 bases and 4 bases, in that order; junction bases with no gene match: 10. CDR3 in DNA: TGTGCCAGCAGCTCTCTCCCGGGACAGGGGAATTACGAGCAGTACTTC. It codes for CASSSLPGQGNYEQYF.

The CDR3 sequence: CAWSPRPGELFF. For the CDR3, the DNA is TGTGCCTGGAGTCCCCGTCCCGGGGAGCTGTTTTTT. The chain links TRBV30 to TRBJ2-2; D unresolved. The CDR3 length is 12 residues. V was clipped by 2 bases and J by 6 bases, with 7 bases between them. Per germline, CDR1 GTSNPN and CDR2 SVGIG (reference sequence).

The V gene is TRBV7-3, the J gene TRBJ2-5; 7 nucleotides line up with TRBD2. V was clipped by 2 bases and J by 3 bases; unmatched bases: 0. Germline CDR1 SGHTA, CDR2 FQGTGA. This CDR3 is 13 amino acids long. This CDR3 reads CASSLGGEETQYF. CDR3 DNA: TGTGCCAGCAGCTTAGGGGGGGAAGAGACCCAGTACTTC. The full variable domain, in which reference TRBV7-3 and TRBJ2-5 provide the parts outside the CDR3, is GAGVSQTPSNKVTEKGKYVELRCDPISGHTALYWYRQSLGQGPEFLIYFQGTGAADDSGLPNDRFFAVRPEGSVSTLKIQRTERGDSAVYLCASSLGGEETQYFGPGTRLLVL.

This rearrangement joins TRBV7-6 to TRBJ1-1; maybe TRBD1 (6 bases). V was clipped by 1 base and J by 5 bases, with 8 bases between them. This CDR3 spans 13 amino acids. Germline values: CDR1 SGHVS, CDR2 FNYEAQ. CDR3 DNA: TGTGCCAGCAGCTTAGAGACAGGAACTGAAGCTTTCTTT. Protein product: CASSLETGTEAFF. Looking up the rest from reference TRBV7-6 and TRBJ1-1 gives the full variable domain: GAGVSQSPRYKVTKRGQDVALRCDPISGHVSLYWYRQALGQGPEFLTYFNYEAQQDKSGLPNDRFSAERPEGSISTLTIQRTEQRDSAMYRCASSLETGTEAFFGQGTRLTVV.

This rearrangement joins TRBV11-3 to TRBJ1-6, with 7 bases fitting TRBD1. The CDR3 covers 15 residues. Germline V gene lookup returns CDR1 SGHNT and CDR2 YENEEA. J lost 11 bases, V lost 0 bases, and 7 bases had no gene match. CDR3 residues: CASSLDGTDSPPLHF. DNA of the CDR3: TGTGCCAGCAGCTTAGACGGGACAGATAGTCCACCCCTCCACTTT.

The V gene is TRBV27, the J gene TRBJ1-1; D may be TRBD1 (6 bases). Trimming left V 5 bases short and J 0 bases short, with 16 bases between. Germline V lookup: CDR1 MNHEY, CDR2 SMNVEV (reference sequence). The CDR3 runs to 16 residues. The CDR3 DNA sequence: TGTGCCAGCAGTGCGTCCGGGACACTCATGAACACTGAAGCTTTCTTT. This sequence encodes CASSASGTLMNTEAFF.

The chain combines TRBV9 with TRBJ1-6; 9 positions match TRBD1. The germline gives CDR1 SGDLS, CDR2 YYNGEE. There are 16 residues in the CDR3. V shed 3 bases and J 7 bases; nucleotides not matched to a gene: 8. DNA for the CDR3: TGTGCCAGCAGCGGACCTGGACAGGGGTCGAATTCACCCCTCCACTTT. It translates to CASSGPGQGSNSPLHF. Looking up the rest from reference TRBV9 and TRBJ1-6 gives the full variable domain: DSGVTQTPKHLITATGQRVTLRCSPRSGDLSVYWYQQSLDQGLQFLIQYYNGEERAKGNILERFSAQQFPDLHSELNLSSLELGDSALYFCASSGPGQGSNSPLHFGNGTRLTVT.

The J gene is TRBJ2-6, the V gene TRBV6-4; maybe TRBD1 (5 bases). The V end lost 6 bases, the J end lost 2 bases, and 8 bases lay between the germline ends. CDR1 and CDR2 from the germline V gene are MRHNA and SNTAGT. There are 14 residues in the CDR3. CDR3 sequence: CASRTGPGANVLTF. The CDR3 nucleotides are TGTGCCAGCAGAACAGGCCCTGGGGCCAACGTCCTGACTTTC.

V gene TRBV5-1 combines with J gene TRBJ2-4, with D hard to call. V lost 2 bases to trimming and J lost 1 base, with 13 bases between them. The CDR3 has 16 residues. Germline V gene sequence: CDR1 SGHRS, CDR2 YFSETQ. CDR3 loop: CASSFSVGFAKNIQYF. The CDR3 DNA reads TGCGCCAGCAGCTTTTCGGTTGGTTTCGCCAAAAACATTCAGTACTTC.